These 21 T cell receptor beta chains came from one sample sequenced in a study of shared clonotypes between healthy human individuals. Produced via immunoSEQ multiplex PCR; TCRdb's table is partial and in-frame only. Seen here are more than 400,000 clones, roughly 95% observed once, and the top ten hold under 0.065%. Sequencing was done on a sample of naive CD4+ T cells sorted from blood. The subset here: CD45RA+ positively selected. These receptors came from a woman aged 25-40 years in good health.

This chain joins TRBV10-1 and TRBJ2-4; 7 positions match TRBD1. Unmatched junction bases numbered 0, after V lost 3 bases and J lost 4 bases. There are 13 residues in the CDR3. Germline V gene data show CDR1 as WNHNN and CDR2 as SYGVQD (reference sequence). The CDR3 spells CASSEQGKNIQYF. DNA of the CDR3: TGCGCCAGCAGTGAACAGGGGAAAAACATTCAGTACTTC.

The V call is TRBV29-1, the J call TRBJ2-7; possible D gene TRBD2, 5 bases. The germline V gene encodes CDR1 SQVTM and CDR2 ANQGSEA. The CDR3 sequence is 13 residues long. V dropped 2 bases and J dropped 2 bases, with 10 bases sitting between them. This CDR3 reads CSVESGGTYEQYF. CDR3 DNA sequence: TGCAGCGTTGAAAGCGGTGGTACCTACGAGCAGTACTTC.

V usage is TRBV5-5 and J usage is TRBJ2-7; D not certain. Germline-derived CDR1 and CDR2 are SGHKS and YYEKEE (reference sequence). The ends were cut back, 3 bases at V and 7 bases at J, with 8 bases in the middle. The CDR3 contains 11 residues. CDR3 protein: CASSWIGEQYF. Written as DNA, the CDR3 is TGTGCCAGCAGCTGGATCGGTGAGCAGTACTTC.

The rearrangement links TRBV6-1 to TRBJ1-1; D may be TRBD1 (5 bases). The CDR3 totals 15 residues. V lost 2 bases and J 2 bases, leaving 12 bases between the germline ends. The germline CDR1 and CDR2 sequences are MNHNS and SASEGT. CDR3 protein: CASSELGRVNTEAFF. CDR3 sequence (DNA): TGTGCCAGCAGTGAACTCGGCAGGGTCAACACTGAAGCTTTCTTT.

The V gene is TRBV28, the J gene TRBJ2-1; 11 nucleotides agree with TRBD2. Germline CDR1 MDHEN, CDR2 SYDVKM. This CDR3 spans 21 amino acids. V was pared by 5 bases and J by 7 bases, with 25 bases of the junction left unmatched. CDR3 DNA: TGTGCCAGCAGTAAAGCCCGTCAGGGGGACTTCCCTAGCGGGAGGAGAAATGAGCAGTTCTTC. Protein: CASSKARQGDFPSGRRNEQFF.

V and J are TRBV29-1 and TRBJ2-3, with TRBD2 matching 12 bases. The CDR3 consists of 16 residues. V lost 1 base, J lost 7 bases, and 9 bases stayed unmatched. Per germline, CDR1 SQVTM and CDR2 ANQGSEA. The CDR3 protein is CSVEGTELAGGYTQYF. The CDR3 DNA sequence: TGCAGCGTTGAAGGAACGGAACTAGCGGGGGGCTATACGCAGTATTTT.

This chain links TRBV2 with TRBJ2-7, with D possibly TRBD1 on 6 matching bases. Trimming removed 8 bases at V and 4 bases at J, with 18 bases between. Germline V gene sequence: CDR1 SNHLY, CDR2 FYNNEI. This CDR3 has 14 amino acids. Here the CDR3 DNA reads TGTGCCAGCGTGAGCCTACAGGGTGTGTACGAGCAGTACTTC. It codes for CASVSLQGVYEQYF. Full variable domain (outside the CDR3, taken from reference TRBV2 and TRBJ2-7): EPEVTQTPSHQVTQMGQEVILRCVPISNHLYFYWYRQILGQKVEFLVSFYNNEISEKSEIFDDQFSVERPDGSNFTLKIRSTKLEDSAMYFCASVSLQGVYEQYFGPGTRLTVT.

The chain joins TRBV2 to TRBJ2-3, with 8 bases matching TRBD2. Per germline, CDR1 SNHLY and CDR2 FYNNEI. This CDR3 comprises 14 residues. The V and J ends lost 6 bases and 2 bases, in that order; junction bases with no gene match: 4. The CDR3 reads CASRVTSATDTQYF. The CDR3 region has the DNA TGTGCCAGCAGGGTGACTAGCGCCACAGATACGCAGTATTTT.

This clone was observed a single time. The chain has TRBV11-2 and TRBJ2-7; no firm D call. Trimming shortened V by 6 bases and J by 4 bases, and 28 bases separated the two germline ends. This CDR3 comprises 18 residues. Germline values: CDR1 SGHAT, CDR2 FQNNGV. The DNA for the CDR3 is TGTGCCAGCAGTCCATTTCGATTTAGCAACTCGGCTTATTACGAGCAGTACTTC. This translates into CASSPFRFSNSAYYEQYF. The variable domain in full, completed from reference TRBV11-2 and TRBJ2-7, reads EAGVAQSPRYKIIEKRQSVAFWCNPISGHATLYWYQQILGQGPKLLIQFQNNGVVDDSQLPKDRFSAERLKGVDSTLKIQPAKLEDSAVYLCASSPFRFSNSAYYEQYFGPGTRLTVT.

The CDR3 sequence: CASSTRGTETNTGELFF. The CDR3 DNA reads TGTGCCAGCAGCACCCGAGGCACAGAGACAAACACCGGGGAGCTGTTTTTT. The chain carries TRBV11-2 and TRBJ2-2; D remains ambiguous. CDR1 and CDR2 from the germline V gene are SGHAT and FQNNGV. The germline V and J ends were trimmed by 5 bases and 2 bases, with 18 bases remaining between them. CDR3 size: 17 residues.

V and J are TRBV4-1 and TRBJ1-1, with D unresolved. The CDR3 is 15 amino acids. The germline gives CDR1 MGHRA, CDR2 YSYEKL. V lost 0 bases, J lost 5 bases, and 13 bases lay in between. The CDR3 here is CASSQEGGRGTEAFF. CDR3 nucleotide sequence: TGCGCCAGCAGCCAAGAAGGAGGGAGAGGGACTGAAGCTTTCTTT.

The V call is TRBV19, the J call TRBJ1-5, with no clear D. Between the trimmed V and J ends, which lost 3 bases and 1 base, there was a span of 13 bases. Looked up from germline, CDR1 is LNHDA and CDR2 is SQIVND (reference sequence). The CDR3 runs to 16 residues. This chain's CDR3 is CASSMMGTRSNQPQHF. The DNA for the CDR3 is TGTGCCAGTAGTATGATGGGCACCAGAAGCAATCAGCCCCAGCATTTT.

About this clone: The sample contains more than one DNA sequence encoding this CDR3. The chain joins TRBV5-1 to TRBJ1-3, with no clear D. The CDR3 loop spans 14 amino acids. The V end lost 0 bases, the J end lost 1 base, and 5 bases lay between the germline ends. Germline CDR1 SGHRS, CDR2 YFSETQ. CDR3 DNA: TGCGCCAGCAGCTTGGGAGTTTCTGGAAACACCATATATTTT. It is translated as CASSLGVSGNTIYF. Using reference TRBV5-1 and TRBJ1-3 for the parts outside the CDR3, the full variable domain is KAGVTQTPRYLIKTRGQQVTLSCSPISGHRSVSWYQQTPGQGLQFLFEYFSETQRNKGNFPGRFSGRQFSNSRSEMNVSTLELGDSALYLCASSLGVSGNTIYFGEGSWLTVV.

The chain employs TRBV19 and TRBJ1-1, with D possibly being TRBD1 (5 bases). This CDR3 has 14 residues. The V gene lost 6 bases and the J gene lost 7 bases, with 18 bases spanning the gap. Germline V gene lookup returns CDR1 LNHDA and CDR2 SQIVND (reference sequence). CDR3 coding DNA: TGTGCCAGTAGGGAGGGACCCATGGTGGGTGAAGCTTTCTTT. Amino acid sequence: CASREGPMVGEAFF.

The chain links TRBV2 to TRBJ2-7; D remains ambiguous. Germline-derived CDR1 and CDR2 are SNHLY and FYNNEI. Trimming left V 7 bases short and J 3 bases short, with 16 bases between. The CDR3 is made up of 14 amino acids. CDR3 nucleotide sequence: TGTGCCAGCAAACCCCGGGCCACAAGCTACGAGCAGTACTTC. Its protein product is CASKPRATSYEQYF. Looking up the rest from reference TRBV2 and TRBJ2-7 gives the full variable domain: EPEVTQTPSHQVTQMGQEVILRCVPISNHLYFYWYRQILGQKVEFLVSFYNNEISEKSEIFDDQFSVERPDGSNFTLKIRSTKLEDSAMYFCASKPRATSYEQYFGPGTRLTVT.

This chain links TRBV30 with TRBJ2-1; TRBD2 aligns across 13 bases. The CDR3 is made up of 14 amino acids. Germline CDR1 GTSNPN, CDR2 SVGIG (reference sequence). Trimming took 3 bases from V and 6 from J; bases not matched to a gene: 2. CDR3 in DNA: TGTGCCTGGAGAGGACTAGCGGGAGTCAATGAGCAGTTCTTC. Protein sequence: CAWRGLAGVNEQFF.

This chain joins TRBV19 and TRBJ2-2; possibly TRBD1 for D (6 bases). Per the germline V gene, CDR1 is LNHDA and CDR2 is SQIVND (reference sequence). CDR3 length: 13 amino acids. V lost 6 bases, J lost 4 bases, and 9 bases lay in between. CDR3 nucleotides: TGTGCCAGTAGGGGCAGGGGCACCGGGGAGCTGTTTTTT. Amino acid sequence: CASRGRGTGELFF.

V and J are TRBV6-4 and TRBJ2-7; D assignment may be TRBD1 or TRBD2 (5 bases each). The CDR3 runs to 16 residues. Germline V gene sequence: CDR1 MRHNA, CDR2 SNTAGT. Trimming took 2 bases from V and 4 from J, leaving 18 bases between them. CDR3 loop: CASSDPHGTSRYEQYF. The CDR3 DNA reads as TGTGCCAGCAGTGACCCGCACGGGACCTCCCGTTACGAGCAGTACTTC.

This clone was observed once. This rearrangement joins TRBV5-4 to TRBJ2-1; 8 nucleotides match TRBD2. The CDR3 sequence is 17 residues long. Germline V gene lookup returns CDR1 SGHNT and CDR2 YYREEE (reference sequence). The ends lost 0 bases at V and 0 bases at J; junction bases unmatched: 5. The CDR3 here is CASSLAKGLVSYNEQFF. DNA for the CDR3: TGTGCCAGCAGCTTGGCCAAGGGACTAGTCTCCTACAATGAGCAGTTCTTC.

The chain employs TRBV2 and TRBJ1-5; maybe TRBD1 (6 bases). CDR3 length: 14 residues. The germline V and J ends were trimmed by 2 bases and 5 bases, with 10 bases remaining between them. Germline V lookup: CDR1 SNHLY, CDR2 FYNNEI. CDR3 amino acids: CASSERQGYQPQHF. CDR3 nucleotide sequence: TGTGCCAGCAGTGAACGGCAGGGGTATCAGCCCCAGCATTTT.

The chain employs TRBV28 and TRBJ1-1; D gene uncertain. The length of the CDR3 is 12 residues. Trimming shortened V by 11 bases and J by 1 base, and 11 bases separated the two germline ends. Germline-derived CDR1 and CDR2 are MDHEN and SYDVKM. The CDR3 DNA reads as TGTGCCTGCGGTTACGAGAACACTGAAGCTTTCTTT. Translating it yields CACGYENTEAFF.